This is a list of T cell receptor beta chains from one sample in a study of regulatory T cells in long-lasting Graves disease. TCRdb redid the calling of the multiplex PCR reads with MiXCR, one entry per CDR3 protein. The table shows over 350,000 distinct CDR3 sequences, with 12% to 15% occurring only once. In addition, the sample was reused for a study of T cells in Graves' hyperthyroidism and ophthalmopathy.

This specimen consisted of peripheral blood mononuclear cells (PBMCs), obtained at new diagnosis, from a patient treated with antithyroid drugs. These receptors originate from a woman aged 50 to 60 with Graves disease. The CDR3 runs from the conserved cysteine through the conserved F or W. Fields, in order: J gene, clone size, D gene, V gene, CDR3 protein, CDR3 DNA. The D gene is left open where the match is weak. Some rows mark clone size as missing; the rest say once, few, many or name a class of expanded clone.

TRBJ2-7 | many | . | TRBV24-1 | CATSDGDLPGYEQYF | TGTGCCACCAGTGATGGGGATCTCCCGGGGTACGAGCAGTACTTC
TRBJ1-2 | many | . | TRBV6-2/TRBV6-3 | CASSYKGNGYTF | TGTGCCAGCAGTTACAAGGGGAATGGCTACACCTTC
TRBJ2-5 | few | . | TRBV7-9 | CASSFTGESETQYF | TGTGCCAGCAGCTTTACGGGAGAGAGCGAGACCCAGTACTTC
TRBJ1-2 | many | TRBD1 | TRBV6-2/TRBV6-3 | CASSYGTGGYGYTF | TGTGCCAGCAGTTACGGGACAGGGGGGTATGGCTACACCTTC
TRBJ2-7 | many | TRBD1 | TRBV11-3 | CASSLGRTGSYEQYF | TGTGCCAGCAGCTTAGGGAGGACAGGGTCCTACGAGCAGTACTTC
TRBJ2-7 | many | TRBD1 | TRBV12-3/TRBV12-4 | CASSFLGQGYEQYF | TGTGCCAGCAGTTTCCTGGGACAGGGCTACGAGCAGTACTTC
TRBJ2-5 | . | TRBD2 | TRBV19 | CASSSGLADTETQYF | TGTGCCAGTAGTAGCGGACTAGCGGATACAGAGACCCAGTACTTC
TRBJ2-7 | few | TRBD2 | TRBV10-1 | CASSPQREFNEQYF | TGCGCCAGCAGTCCCCAGCGGGAGTTCAACGAGCAGTACTTC
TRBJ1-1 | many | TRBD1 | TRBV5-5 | CASSKQTGFTEAFF | TGTGCCAGCAGCAAACAGACAGGGTTCACTGAAGCTTTCTTT
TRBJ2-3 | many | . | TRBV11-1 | CASSPTQGHDTDTQYF | TGTGCCAGCAGCCCTACCCAGGGCCATGACACAGATACGCAGTATTTT
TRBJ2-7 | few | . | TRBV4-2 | CASSHSSALSYEQYF | TGTGCCAGCAGCCACAGTAGCGCCTTATCCTACGAGCAGTACTTC
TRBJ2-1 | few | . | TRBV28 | CAGSLRGLEQFF | TGTGCCGGCAGTTTACGGGGCCTTGAGCAGTTCTTC
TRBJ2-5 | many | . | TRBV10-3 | CAISESRGGGETQYF | TGTGCCATCAGTGAGTCTAGGGGAGGGGGAGAGACCCAGTACTTC
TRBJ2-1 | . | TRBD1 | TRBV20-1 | CSARGTGGTDNEQFF | TGCAGTGCTAGAGGTACAGGTGGGACAGACAATGAGCAGTTCTTC
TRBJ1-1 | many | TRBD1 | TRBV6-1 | CASSTGGMNTEAFF | TGTGCCAGCAGCACAGGGGGCATGAACACTGAAGCTTTCTTT
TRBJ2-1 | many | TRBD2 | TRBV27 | CASSRLAGTYNEQFF | TGTGCCAGCAGTCGGCTAGCGGGGACCTACAATGAGCAGTTCTTC
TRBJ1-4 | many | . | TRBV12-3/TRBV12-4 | CASSSWTANEKLFF | TGTGCCAGCAGTTCGTGGACAGCTAATGAAAAACTGTTTTTT
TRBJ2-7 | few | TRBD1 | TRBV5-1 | CASSLAGIELQGADEQYF | TGCGCCAGCAGCTTGGCCGGGATTGAATTACAGGGGGCGGACGAGCAGTACTTC
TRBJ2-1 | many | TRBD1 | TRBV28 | CASKRTGDNEQFF | TGTGCCAGCAAGAGGACAGGGGACAATGAGCAGTTCTTC
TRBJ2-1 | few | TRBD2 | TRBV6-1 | CASNPGTSGRGEQFF | TGTGCCAGCAATCCCGGGACTAGCGGGAGGGGTGAGCAGTTCTTC
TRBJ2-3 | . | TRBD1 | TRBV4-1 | CASSLDRLTDTQYF | TGCGCCAGCAGCCTGGACAGGTTGACAGATACGCAGTATTTT
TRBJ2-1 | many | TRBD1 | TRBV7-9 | CASSPGTGVSDEQFF | TGTGCCAGCAGTCCCGGGACAGGGGTTTCGGATGAGCAGTTCTTC
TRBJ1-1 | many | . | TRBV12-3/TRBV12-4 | CASSFGGVYGAFF | TGTGCCAGCAGTTTTGGTGGGGTCTATGGAGCTTTCTTT
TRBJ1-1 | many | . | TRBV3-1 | CASSPAGVYTEAFF | TGTGCCAGCAGCCCAGCAGGGGTTTACACTGAAGCTTTCTTT
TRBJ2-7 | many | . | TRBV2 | CASSAQVGTYEQYF | TGTGCCAGCAGTGCACAGGTGGGAACCTACGAGCAGTACTTC
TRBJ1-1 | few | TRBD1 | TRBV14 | CASRISTGFWTEAFF | TGTGCCAGCAGAATATCGACAGGGTTTTGGACTGAAGCTTTCTTT
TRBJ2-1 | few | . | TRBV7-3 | CASSPTGDSYNEQFF | TGTGCCAGCAGTCCGACGGGTGATTCCTACAATGAGCAGTTCTTC
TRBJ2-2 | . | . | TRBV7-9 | CAGSGSPNTGELFF | TGTGCCGGAAGCGGATCTCCGAACACCGGGGAGCTGTTTTTT
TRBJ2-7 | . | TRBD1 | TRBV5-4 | CASSLATGVYEQYF | TGTGCCAGCAGCTTGGCGACAGGGGTCTACGAGCAGTACTTC
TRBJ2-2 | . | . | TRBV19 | CASSMFLGYYTGELFF | TGTGCCAGTAGTATGTTTTTGGGATACTACACCGGGGAGCTGTTTTTT
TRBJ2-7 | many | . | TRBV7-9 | CASSHPPGQGKREQYF | TGTGCCAGCAGCCACCCCCCGGGGCAGGGAAAACGCGAGCAGTACTTC
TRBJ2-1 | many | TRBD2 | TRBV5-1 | CASSPGTSGRSDEQFF | TGCGCCAGCAGTCCCGGGACTAGCGGGAGGAGTGATGAGCAGTTCTTC
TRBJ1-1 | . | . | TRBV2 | CASIGATAEAFF | TGTGCCAGCATCGGGGCAACGGCTGAAGCTTTCTTT
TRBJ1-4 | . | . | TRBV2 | CASSEIDSATNEKLFF | TGTGCCAGCAGTGAAATTGACAGCGCAACTAATGAAAAACTGTTTTTT
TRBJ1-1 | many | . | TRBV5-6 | CASSHEATWLAFF | TGTGCCAGCAGCCATGAGGCAACATGGTTGGCTTTCTTT
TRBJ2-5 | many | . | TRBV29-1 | CSVEAGSAGQETQYF | TGCAGCGTTGAAGCGGGGTCCGCGGGGCAAGAGACCCAGTACTTC
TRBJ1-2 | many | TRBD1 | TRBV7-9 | CASSLPGTGSHYGYTF | TGTGCCAGCAGCTTACCAGGGACAGGCAGTCACTATGGCTACACCTTC
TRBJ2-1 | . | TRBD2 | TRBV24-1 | CATSDLREGHEQFF | TGTGCCACCAGTGATTTGCGGGAGGGCCATGAGCAGTTCTTC
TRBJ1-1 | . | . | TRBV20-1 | CSAREGPVLNTEAFF | TGCAGTGCTAGAGAGGGTCCAGTCCTGAACACTGAAGCTTTCTTT
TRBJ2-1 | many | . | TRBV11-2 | CASSLLRNEQFF | TGTGCCAGCAGCTTACTGCGTAATGAGCAGTTCTTC
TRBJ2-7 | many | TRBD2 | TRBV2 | CASKFSRLAGEYEQYF | TGTGCCAGCAAGTTCTCTCGACTAGCGGGAGAGTACGAGCAGTACTTC
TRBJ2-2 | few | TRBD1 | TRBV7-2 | CASSLEGQWNTGELFF | TGTGCCAGCAGCTTAGAGGGACAGTGGAACACCGGGGAGCTGTTTTTT
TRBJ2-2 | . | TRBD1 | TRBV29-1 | CSVGGQGARSGELFF | TGCAGCGTTGGAGGACAGGGGGCTAGATCTGGGGAGCTGTTTTTT
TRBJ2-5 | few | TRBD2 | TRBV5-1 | CASTLAGRETQYF | TGCGCCAGCACCTTAGCGGGAAGGGAGACCCAGTACTTC
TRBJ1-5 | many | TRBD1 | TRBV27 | CASSRDRGYSNQPQHF | TGTGCCAGCAGCCGTGACAGGGGATATAGCAATCAGCCCCAGCATTTT
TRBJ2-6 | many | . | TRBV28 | CASYTTHTKGGGANVLTF | TGTGCCAGTTATACTACCCATACGAAGGGTGGTGGGGCCAACGTCCTGACTTTC
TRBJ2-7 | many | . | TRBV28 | CASSTHRGGAYEQYF | TGTGCCAGCAGTACTCACAGGGGGGGAGCCTACGAGCAGTACTTC
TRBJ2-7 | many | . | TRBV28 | CASTPPGWGEQYF | TGTGCCAGCACCCCTCCGGGCTGGGGCGAGCAGTACTTC
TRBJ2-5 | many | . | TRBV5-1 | CASSLASGVETQYF | TGCGCCAGCAGCTTGGCCTCGGGGGTCGAGACCCAGTACTTC
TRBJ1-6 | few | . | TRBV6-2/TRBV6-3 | CASSYGQGTYNSPLHF | TGTGCCAGCAGTTACGGCCAGGGAACCTATAATTCACCCCTCCACTTT
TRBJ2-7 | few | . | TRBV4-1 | CASGTGRGPDEQYF | TGCGCCAGCGGAACGGGACGAGGGCCTGATGAGCAGTACTTC
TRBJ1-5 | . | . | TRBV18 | CASSPAGNYNQPQHF | TGTGCCAGCTCACCAGCAGGAAATTACAATCAGCCCCAGCATTTT
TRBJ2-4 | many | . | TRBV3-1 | CASSQEYGNDIQYF | TGTGCCAGCAGCCAAGAGTACGGGAATGACATTCAGTACTTC
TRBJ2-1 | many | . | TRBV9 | CASSVEGRGYNEQFF | TGTGCCAGCAGCGTAGAGGGGAGAGGCTACAATGAGCAGTTCTTC
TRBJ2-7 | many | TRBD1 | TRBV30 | CAWSLPGGRQYF | TGTGCCTGGAGTCTTCCAGGGGGCAGGCAGTACTTC
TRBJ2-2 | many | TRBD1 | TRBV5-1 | CASSLADRNGELFF | TGCGCCAGCAGCTTGGCGGACAGGAACGGGGAGCTGTTTTTT